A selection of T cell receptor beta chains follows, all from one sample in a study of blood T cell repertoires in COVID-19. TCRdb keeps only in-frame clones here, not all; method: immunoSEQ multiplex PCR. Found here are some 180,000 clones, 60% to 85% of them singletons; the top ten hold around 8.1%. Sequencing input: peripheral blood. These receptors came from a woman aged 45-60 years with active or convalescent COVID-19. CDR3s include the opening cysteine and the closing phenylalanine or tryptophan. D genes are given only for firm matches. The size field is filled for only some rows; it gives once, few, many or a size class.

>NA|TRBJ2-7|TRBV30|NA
TGTGCCTGGAGCCAACACTACGAGCAGTACTTC
CAWSQHYEQYF
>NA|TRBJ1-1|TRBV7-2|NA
TGTGCCAGCAGCGCCACACAGAACACTGAAGCTTTCTTT
CASSATQNTEAFF
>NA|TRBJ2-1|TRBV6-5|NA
TGTGCCACTAAGGAGGGTGGTTACAATGAGCAGTTCTTC
CATKEGGYNEQFF
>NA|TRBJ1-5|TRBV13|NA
TGTGCCAGCAGCTTAGGCCTAATGGGGGGGGCCCATCAGCCCCAGCATTTT
CASSLGLMGGAHQPQHF
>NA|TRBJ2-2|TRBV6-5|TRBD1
TGTGCCAGCAGACACGACAGGGTGATGACCGGGGAGCTGTTTTTT
CASRHDRVMTGELFF
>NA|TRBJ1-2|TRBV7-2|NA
TGTGCCAGCAGCTTAGCAGGCAGGGGAATCCATGGCTACACCTTC
CASSLAGRGIHGYTF
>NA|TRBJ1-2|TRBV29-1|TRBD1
TGCAGCGTTCAAGAACAGGGGAGCTATGGCTACACCTTC
CSVQEQGSYGYTF
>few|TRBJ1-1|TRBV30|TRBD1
TGTGCCTGGAGTAGGGGGACAGGGGTCACTGAAGCTTTCTTT
CAWSRGTGVTEAFF
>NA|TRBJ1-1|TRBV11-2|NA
TGTGCCAGCAGCTTAGTTCCGGGGTTCGGTGAAGCTTTCTTT
CASSLVPGFGEAFF
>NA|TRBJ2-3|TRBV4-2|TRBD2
TGTGCCAGTAGCCCGACCTGGCCAACTAGCGGGGGGCGTGCTAGCACAGATACGCAGTATTTT
CASSPTWPTSGGRASTDTQYF
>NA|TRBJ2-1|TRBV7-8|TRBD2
TGTGCCAGCAGCCCCGGGACTAGCGGGAGGCCACCCTACAATGAGCAGTTCTTC
CASSPGTSGRPPYNEQFF
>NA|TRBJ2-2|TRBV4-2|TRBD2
TGTGCCAGCAGCCAAGAGCTAGCGGGAGGGACCGGGGAGCTGTTTTTT
CASSQELAGGTGELFF
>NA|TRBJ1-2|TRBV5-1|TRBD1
TGCGCCAGCAGCTTGGAGGGACAGGGTCTCGATGGCTACACCTTC
CASSLEGQGLDGYTF
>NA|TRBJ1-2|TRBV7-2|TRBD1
TGTGCCAGCAGCCCCCAGCTACAGGGGAACTATGGCTACACCTTC
CASSPQLQGNYGYTF
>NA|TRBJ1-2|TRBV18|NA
TGTGCCAGCTCACCACCGTCTCAAGCCCTCTATGGCTACACCTTC
CASSPPSQALYGYTF
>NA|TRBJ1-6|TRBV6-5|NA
TGTGCCAGCAGTTACTCGGTGCCAGGTCAAAATTCACCCCTCCACTTT
CASSYSVPGQNSPLHF
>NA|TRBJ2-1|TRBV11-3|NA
TGTGCCAGCAGCTTATCTGGGCGGGCAAGCTCCTACAATGAGCAGTTCTTC
CASSLSGRASSYNEQFF
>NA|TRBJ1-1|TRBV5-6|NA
TGTGCCAGCAGCTTGGGGGGGACATTAATCTGGGACACTGAAGCTTTCTTT
CASSLGGTLIWDTEAFF
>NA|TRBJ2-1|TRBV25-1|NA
TGTGCCAGCAGTCAACGGTATGAGCAGTTCTTC
CASSQRYEQFF
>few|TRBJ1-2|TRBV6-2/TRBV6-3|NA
TGTGCCAGCAGTTACGGGCCCACTCGAGATGGCTACACCTTC
CASSYGPTRDGYTF
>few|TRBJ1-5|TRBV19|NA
TGTGCCAGTCAGGGAATGGTGGGCAATCAGCCCCAGCATTTT
CASQGMVGNQPQHF
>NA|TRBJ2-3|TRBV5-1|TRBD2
TGCGCCAGCAGCTCGGGAGGAGGGAACACAGATACGCAGTATTTT
CASSSGGGNTDTQYF
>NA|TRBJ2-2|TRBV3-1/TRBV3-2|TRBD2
TGTGCCAGCAGCCAACCGGGGACTAGCGGGGGCCCCACCGGGGAGCTGTTTTTT
CASSQPGTSGGPTGELFF
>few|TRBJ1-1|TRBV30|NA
TGTGCCTGGAGTACGGGGTCCGCTGAAGCTTTCTTT
CAWSTGSAEAFF
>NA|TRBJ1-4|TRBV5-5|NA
TGTGCCAGCAGCTTACTCTCTCCCACTGGTGAAAAACTGTTTTTT
CASSLLSPTGEKLFF
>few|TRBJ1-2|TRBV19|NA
TGTGCCAGTAGTGGACGCCCATCGGACAGACCACTCAGCCTTATTAACTATGGCTACACCTTC
CASSGRPSDRPLSLINYGYTF
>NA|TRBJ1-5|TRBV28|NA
TGTGCCAGCAGGGGCGGGGAGGCGAGCAATCAGCCCCAGCATTTT
CASRGGEASNQPQHF
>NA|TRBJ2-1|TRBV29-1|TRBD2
TGCAGCGTTGCGGGGGGGCGCAACGAGCAGTTCTTC
CSVAGGRNEQFF
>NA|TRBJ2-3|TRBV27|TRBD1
TGTGCCAGCAATATAGGGGGCCACCCCACAGATACGCAGTATTTT
CASNIGGHPTDTQYF
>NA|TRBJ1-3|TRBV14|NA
TGTGCCAGCAGCCCCGGGACTAGGAGAAACACCATATATTTT
CASSPGTRRNTIYF
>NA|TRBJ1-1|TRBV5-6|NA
TGTGCCAGCAGCCAAGGGAGGCAGGGCACTGAAGCTTTCTTT
CASSQGRQGTEAFF
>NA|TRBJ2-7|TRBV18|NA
TGTGCCAGCTCACCACCCCACACCCCGTCCTACGAGCAGTACTTC
CASSPPHTPSYEQYF
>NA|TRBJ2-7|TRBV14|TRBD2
TGTGCCAGCAGCCGAGAAAATTTCCGGGACCTCCGGGAGGAACAGGACTTC
CASSRENFRDLREEQDF
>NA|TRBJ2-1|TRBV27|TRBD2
TGTGCCAGCAGTCCGTTCTCGACTAGCGGGAGGGACAATGAGCAGTTCTTC
CASSPFSTSGRDNEQFF
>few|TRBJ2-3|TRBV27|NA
TGTGCCAGCAGCCCCGCCGCGCGGGGAGGCACAGATACGCAGTATTTT
CASSPAARGGTDTQYF
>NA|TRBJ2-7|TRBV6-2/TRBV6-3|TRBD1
TGTGCCAGCAGCCTCCGACAGGGTGGGAGAGGATACGAGCAGTACTTC
CASSLRQGGRGYEQYF
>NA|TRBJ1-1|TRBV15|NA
TGTGCCACCAGCAGAGGGGTCGCAGGGGAAGCTTTCTTT
CATSRGVAGEAFF
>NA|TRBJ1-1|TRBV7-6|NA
TGTGCCAGCAGCTTAGGTGTGGGGGGGAACACTGAAGCTTTCTTT
CASSLGVGGNTEAFF
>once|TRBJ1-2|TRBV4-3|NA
TGCGCCAGCAGCCCTGGTGGGCCCCTTGGCTACACCTTC
CASSPGGPLGYTF
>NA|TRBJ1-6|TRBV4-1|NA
TGCGCCAGCAGCCAAGAGGGGGCCTTGGCACCCCTCCACTTT
CASSQEGALAPLHF
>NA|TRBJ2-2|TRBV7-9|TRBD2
TGTGCCAGCAGCTCCCAGGGCGGCGGGGGGTCTTTCGGGGAGCTGTTTTTT
CASSSQGGGGSFGELFF
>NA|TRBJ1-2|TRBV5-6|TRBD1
TGTGCCAGCAGCTTGTGGCAGGGGGGAACTTTGCCTAACTATGGCTACACCTTC
CASSLWQGGTLPNYGYTF
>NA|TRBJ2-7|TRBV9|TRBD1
TGTGCCAGCAGCAAGGGGGCAGAGCCCTACGAGCAGTACTTC
CASSKGAEPYEQYF
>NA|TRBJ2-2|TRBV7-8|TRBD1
TGTGCCAGCAGCTTGGGGCCAGGGGGCGGCACCGGGGAGCTGTTTTTT
CASSLGPGGGTGELFF
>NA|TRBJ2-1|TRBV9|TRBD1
TGTGCCAGCAGCGTAGAAACAGGGGGTCTTTGGGTCTCCTACAATGAGCAGTTCTTC
CASSVETGGLWVSYNEQFF
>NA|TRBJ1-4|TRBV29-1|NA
TGCAGCGTTGCTTTGGGGGGGCCTAATGAAAAACTGTTTTTT
CSVALGGPNEKLFF
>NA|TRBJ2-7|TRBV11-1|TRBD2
TGTGCCAGCAGCCCCTCCGCCGGGATAGCGGGGGGCGAGCAGTACTTC
CASSPSAGIAGGEQYF
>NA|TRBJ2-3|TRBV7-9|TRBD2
TGTGCCAGCAGCCGAGCGGGGGACACAGATACGCAGTATTTT
CASSRAGDTDTQYF
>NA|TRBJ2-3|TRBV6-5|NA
TGTGCCAGCAGGTACTCCAGGGGTGCGAGCACAGATACGCAGTATTTT
CASRYSRGASTDTQYF
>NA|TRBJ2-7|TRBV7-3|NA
TGTGCCAGCAGCCCCGGGCGGCGAGGGGAGCAGTACTTC
CASSPGRRGEQYF
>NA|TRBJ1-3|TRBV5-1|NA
TGCGCCAGCAGCTTGGATGGGACAAGCTCTGGAAACACCATATATTTT
CASSLDGTSSGNTIYF
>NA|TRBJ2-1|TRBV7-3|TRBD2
TGTGCCAGCAGCCCTCACCAACTAGCGGAGGGTTACAATGAGCAGTTCTTC
CASSPHQLAEGYNEQFF
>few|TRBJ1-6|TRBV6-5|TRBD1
TGTGCCAGCAGCATGACAGGGGGCTCACCCCTCCACTTT
CASSMTGGSPLHF
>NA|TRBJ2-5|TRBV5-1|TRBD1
TGCGCCAGCAGCTCCAGGACAGGGGAAGAGACCCAGTACTTC
CASSSRTGEETQYF
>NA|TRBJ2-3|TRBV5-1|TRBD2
TGCGCCAGCAGCAGCGGACTAGCGGGAGTTGGGGATACGCAGTATTTT
CASSSGLAGVGDTQYF